This T cell receptor beta chain was identified in a study of blood T cell repertoires in COVID-19. Study context: PBMCs, B-cell-depleted T cells, or T cells provided the cDNA or gDNA that made up the material.

This CDR3 is 15 amino acids long. The V and J ends lost 3 bases and 5 bases respectively, with 14 bases between them. Looked up from germline, CDR1 is MRHNA and CDR2 is SNTAGT. This clone occurred once. The authors' processing: Estimates of nucleated cell counts were drawn from the amplification of reference gene primers. The assay was immunoSEQ multiplex PCR, and TCRdb's table has in-frame clones only and misses some. The V and J calls and the clone size are those of that table, but D and trimming were determined from the DNA. The sample lists roughly 130,000 clones; about four fifths were seen once.

The genes are TRBV6-4 and TRBJ1-5, with D hard to call. Sequenced: peripheral blood. The receptor was derived from a woman between 45 and 60 years old with acute or convalescent COVID-19. CDR3 sequence: CASSEMAGNHQPQHF. CDR3 nucleotide sequence: TGTGCCAGCAGTGAAATGGCAGGAAACCATCAGCCCCAGCATTTT.